Sequencing of this T cell receptor beta chain was carried out in a study of control samples from healthy donors and cancer patients. TCRdb's copy holds only in-frame clones and misses some; the assay was immunoSEQ multiplex PCR. The repertoire holds 70,000 or so clones, approximately 89% seen once, with 15% to 20% in the top ten. Trimming cost V 0 bases and J 7 bases; bases outside gene matches: 10. CDR1 and CDR2 (germline): SGHTS, YDEGEE. The CDR3 has 16 amino acids. The chain joins TRBV5-8 to TRBJ1-5, with 7 positions matching TRBD1. Sequences were obtained from PBMCs. This receptor was taken from a man between 60 and 75 years old with lung cancer. In DNA, the CDR3 is TGTGCCAGCAGCTTGGGACAGGGAAGAGGAGGCCAGCCCCAGCATTTT. It codes for CASSLGQGRGGQPQHF.